Following are 19 T cell receptor beta chains from one sample sequenced in a study of response to subunit inactivated influenza vaccine. TCRdb redid the calling of the RT-PCR reads with MiXCR, one entry per CDR3 protein. The sample consists of 150,000 to 200,000 distinct CDR3 sequences, about 12% of them appearing once. The same specimen was also included in a second study, on T cells expressing NK-cell markers. This second study notes: As the method of synthesis, 5'RACE template switching with UMIs yielded TCR beta cDNA.

Here the sequenced sample was CD8+ T cells sorted from PBMCs, taken 11 to 12 days after vaccination. These receptors originate from a man in his fifties or sixties who received an inactivated influenza vaccine.

This chain connects TRBV12-3 or TRBV12-4 to TRBJ1-5; perhaps TRBD1 as D (6 bases). The CDR3 runs to 16 residues. V gave up 2 bases and J gave up 5 bases, with 16 bases separating them. CDR3 loop: CASSLSDSKIYQPQHF. The CDR3 DNA reads as TGTGCCAGCAGTTTATCGGACAGCAAGATCTATCAGCCCCAGCATTTT.

V usage is TRBV7-2 and J usage is TRBJ2-1; D might be TRBD1 (6 bases). The CDR3 sequence is 16 residues long. The V gene's germline CDR1 is SGHTA and CDR2 FQGNSA. Trimming took off 2 bases at V and 2 bases at J, with 13 bases between the two ends. The CDR3 spells CASSLLAGVTYNEQFF. The CDR3 DNA follows: TGTGCCAGCAGCTTATTGGCAGGGGTAACCTACAATGAGCAGTTCTTC.

The V gene is TRBV20-1, the J gene TRBJ2-1; a possible D gene is TRBD2 (6 bases). The CDR3 loop spans 13 amino acids. Trimming shortened V by 5 bases and J by 6 bases, and 14 bases separated the two germline ends. CDR1 is DFQATT and CDR2 is SNEGSKA in the germline V gene (reference sequence). The CDR3 loop reads CSAFPRDFNEQFF. In DNA, the CDR3 is TGCAGTGCTTTTCCCCGGGACTTCAATGAGCAGTTCTTC.

The V call is TRBV12-3 or TRBV12-4, the J call TRBJ2-5, with 13 bases that match TRBD2. After removal of 4 bases from V and 0 bases from J, the junction contained 17 bases not matched to a gene. The CDR3 length is 21 residues. Here the CDR3 reads CASSSRTTSGGDHSYQETQYF. The CDR3 DNA reads as TGTGCCAGCAGTTCTAGAACCACTAGCGGGGGGGACCACTCGTACCAAGAGACCCAGTACTTC.

The CDR3 loop reads CASRPDSDQETQYF. Here the CDR3 DNA reads TGTGCCAGCAGACCGGACAGCGATCAAGAGACCCAGTACTTC. The chain couples TRBV12-3 or TRBV12-4 to TRBJ2-5; TRBD1 is a possible D gene (6 bases). The CDR3 totals 14 residues. Trimming took off 6 bases at V and 2 bases at J, with 13 bases between the two ends.

The chain joins TRBV7-6 to TRBJ2-1; weak D call: TRBD1 (6 bases). The CDR3 totals 13 residues. The V end lost 5 bases, the J end lost 8 bases, and 13 bases lay between the germline ends. CDR1 is SGHVS and CDR2 is FNYEAQ in the germline V gene. Here the CDR3 DNA reads TGTGCCAGCAGCCTTTCAGGGGTCTATGAGCAGTTCTTC. Encoded protein: CASSLSGVYEQFF.

This clonotype has just a few counts. The chain is built from TRBV10-3 and TRBJ1-4, with TRBD1 matching over 8 bases. The CDR3 consists of 16 residues. Germline-derived CDR1 and CDR2 are ENHRY and SYGVKD. V shed 6 bases, J shed 2 bases, and the junction held 8 bases outside the gene matches. For the CDR3, the DNA is TGTGCCATCAGCCTGGAAGGACAGGGCACTAATGAAAAACTGTTTTTT. As protein: CAISLEGQGTNEKLFF.

This clonotype was counted a few times. The rearrangement links TRBV6-1 to TRBJ1-1, with a tentative D call TRBD1 (6 bases). Trimming removed 1 base at V and 3 bases at J, with 9 bases between. Germline CDR1 MNHNS, CDR2 SASEGT. CDR3 length equals 14 residues. DNA of the CDR3: TGTGCCAGCAGTGAAGGGCCAGGGGACACTGAAGCTTTCTTT. Amino acid sequence: CASSEGPGDTEAFF.

This clonotype was observed a few times. This chain connects TRBV28 to TRBJ2-1, with unresolved D. This CDR3 is 13 amino acids long. The germline gives CDR1 MDHEN, CDR2 SYDVKM. The V gene lost 3 bases and the J gene lost 9 bases, with 12 bases spanning the gap. CDR3 DNA sequence: TGTGCCAGCAGTTTGATACCCCCAGGTGAGCAGTTCTTC. Amino acid sequence: CASSLIPPGEQFF.

This clonotype showed up many times. Sequence at one end of the junction differs from germline and may be a read error. The chain employs TRBV29-1 and TRBJ1-1; D is possibly TRBD1 (6 bases). The length of the CDR3 is 9 residues. Germline V CDR1 and CDR2: SQVTM, ANQGSEA. The CDR3 region is CSVERGAPW. The CDR3 nucleotides read TGCAGCGTTGAACGGGGGGCCCCTTGG.

The CDR3 protein is CASSPLTSGRDEQFF. The CDR3 coding sequence is TGTGCCAGCAGTCCTTTGACTAGCGGGAGGGATGAGCAGTTCTTC. This sequence joins TRBV12-3 or TRBV12-4 and TRBJ2-1, with TRBD2 matching 14 bases. V shed 5 bases, J shed 8 bases, and the junction held 5 bases outside the gene matches. This CDR3 is built from 15 residues.

This clonotype turned up a few times. The J gene is TRBJ2-7, the V gene TRBV28, with D maybe TRBD2 (6 bases). V was clipped by 2 bases and J by 6 bases, with 20 bases between them. The length of the CDR3 is 16 residues. Germline V gives CDR1 MDHEN, CDR2 SYDVKM. CDR3 in amino acids: CASSLRRGGLRGEQYF. For the CDR3, the DNA is TGTGCCAGCAGTTTACGGCGGGGAGGTCTCCGGGGCGAGCAGTACTTC.

The table lists this clonotype with a few counts. The chain has TRBV5-1 and TRBJ2-7; the D call may be TRBD1 or TRBD2 (6 bases each). CDR3 size: 13 residues. Germline lookup yields CDR1 SGHRS and CDR2 YFSETQ. V dropped 1 base and J dropped 5 bases, with 10 bases sitting between them. CDR3: CASSLRGADEQYF. CDR3 DNA: TGCGCCAGCAGCTTGAGGGGGGCTGACGAGCAGTACTTC. Filled out from reference TRBV5-1 and TRBJ2-7, the complete variable domain reads KAGVTQTPRYLIKTRGQQVTLSCSPISGHRSVSWYQQTPGQGLQFLFEYFSETQRNKGNFPGRFSGRQFSNSRSEMNVSTLELGDSALYLCASSLRGADEQYFGPGTRLTVT.

The J gene is TRBJ2-7, the V gene TRBV27; unclear D gene. This CDR3 has 13 amino acids. V lost 0 bases to trimming and J lost 6 bases, with 9 bases between them. From germline, CDR1 is MNHEY and CDR2 SMNVEV (reference sequence). In DNA form, the CDR3 reads TGTGCCAGCAGTTTATCCCCCAGCGCCGAGCAGTACTTC. It is translated as CASSLSPSAEQYF.

Only a few counts were recorded for this clonotype. The chain joins TRBV10-2 to TRBJ1-2; 7 positions match TRBD1. V was pared by 6 bases and J by 5 bases, with 15 bases of the junction left unmatched. The CDR3 spans 16 residues. Per the germline V gene, CDR1 is WSHSY and CDR2 is SAAADI. The CDR3 loop reads CASSRDRTTPTYGYTF. DNA of the CDR3: TGCGCCAGCAGCCGGGACAGAACGACGCCAACATATGGCTACACCTTC.

The V gene is TRBV7-9, the J gene TRBJ1-1; D remains unclear. Looked up from germline, CDR1 is SEHNR and CDR2 is FQNEAQ (reference sequence). The germline V and J ends were trimmed by 6 bases and 0 bases, with 8 bases remaining between them. The CDR3 contains 13 residues. In DNA form, the CDR3 reads TGTGCCAGCAGGCCAGACATGAACACTGAAGCTTTCTTT. Residues: CASRPDMNTEAFF.

The chain combines TRBV11-2 with TRBJ2-1; D is unresolved. This CDR3 comprises 13 residues. Per the germline V gene, CDR1 is SGHAT and CDR2 is FQNNGV. Deletions cut 4 bases from V and 9 bases from J, with 13 bases between. Written as DNA, the CDR3 is TGTGCCAGCAGCTCTCTCCGAACCGGTGAGCAGTTCTTC. Protein product: CASSSLRTGEQFF. Complete variable domain (other parts from reference TRBV11-2 and TRBJ2-1): EAGVAQSPRYKIIEKRQSVAFWCNPISGHATLYWYQQILGQGPKLLIQFQNNGVVDDSQLPKDRFSAERLKGVDSTLKIQPAKLEDSAVYLCASSSLRTGEQFFGPGTRLTVL.

This chain connects TRBV27 to TRBJ2-7, with 7 bases lining up with TRBD1. The CDR3 loop spans 13 amino acids. Germline V CDR1 and CDR2: MNHEY, SMNVEV (reference sequence). Trimming cost V 8 bases and J 2 bases; bases outside gene matches: 6. The CDR3 reads CASGHRGAYEQYF. Written as DNA, the CDR3 is TGTGCCAGCGGACACAGGGGAGCCTACGAGCAGTACTTC.

A few counts support this clonotype. The V and J genes are TRBV4-2 and TRBJ2-7; perhaps TRBD2 as D (5 bases). Germline V gene sequence: CDR1 LGHNA, CDR2 YNFKEQ. This CDR3 has 15 amino acids. Trimming cost V 4 bases and J 6 bases, with 19 bases left between them. For the CDR3, the DNA is TGTGCCAGCAGCCCAGAAGAGGGTGTGGTTGGCGAGCAGTACTTC. Translation gives CASSPEEGVVGEQYF.